This entry describes one TCR beta chain. The antigen remains unidentified. Repertoires were generated with immunoSEQ multiplex PCR, while TCRdb's copy carries only in-frame clones and drops some. The sample records about 59,000 clones, around 93% being singletons. The data are from a study of graft-versus-host responses after intestinal transplantation. Study results and caveats: Recipient-marrow GvH clones were detected, some having first appeared in ileum or blood. Peak circulating GvH clone levels tracked with early post-transplant HvG declines. Allograft graft-versus-host to host-versus-graft clonal ratios ran high in patients with graft-donor T cell macrochimerism.

The V gene's germline CDR1 is LNHNV and CDR2 YYDKDF (reference sequence). V lost 0 bases to trimming and J lost 0 bases, with 6 bases between them. CDR3 size: 14 residues. The sequence came from a human donor who was the organ donor for an intestinal transplant. Material: unstimulated CD4+ T cells sorted from spleen or lymph node cells, obtained before transplant. V and J are TRBV15 and TRBJ2-7; D unclear. The DNA for the CDR3 is TGTGCCACCAGCAGAGAACCTTCCTCCTACGAGCAGTACTTC. Translation gives CATSREPSSYEQYF.